The T cell receptor (beta chain) described here comes from a study of molecular identifiers for immune sequencing clone quantification. The study, taken as a whole, reports: Detectable among one million naive cells, according to reports, was Jurkat TCR RNA spiked in from one cell.

CD8+CD4-CCR7+CD45RA+ sorting gave the naive CD8 T cells. For this clonotype: What it binds is unknown.

The use of previously described methods and listed TCR primers produced the bulk TCR libraries. TCRdb re-called the PCR reads with MiXCR, one entry per CDR3 protein. The sample contains over 550,000 distinct CDR3 sequences, over 25% of which appear only once. The CDR3 sequence is 19 residues long. From germline, CDR1 is DFQATT and CDR2 SNEGSKA (reference sequence). V shed 2 bases and J 9 bases; nucleotides not matched to a gene: 18. The chain links TRBV20-1 to TRBJ2-5; the match to TRBD2 covers 16 bases. The sample was naive CD8+ T cells from blood, with Jurkat cell RNA spiked in. Subset in this sample: FACS-sorted CD8+CD4-CCR7+CD45RA+ naive T cells. The TCR was taken from a human donor in good health. Some libraries in this study had Jurkat cell RNA spiked in. This CDR3 is CSARSTGTSGGARWEPQYF. CDR3 coding DNA: TGCAGTGCTAGATCTACTGGGACTAGCGGGGGGGCCAGATGGGAGCCCCAGTACTTC.